In this sample, the clone carrying this T cell receptor (beta chain) turned up many times. The antigen is undetermined. This record comes from a study of T-cell memory formation after mild COVID-19. Whole-study findings and limits: Clones from the second wave (peaking day 37) had unconfirmed SARS-CoV-2 specificity.

One entry per CDR3 protein, called by TCRdb with MiXCR from the 5' RACE reads. The table shows roughly 47,000 distinct CDR3 sequences, with about 7.3% occurring only once. The CDR3 spans 16 residues. Trimming removed 1 base at V and 2 bases at J, with 13 bases between. The germline CDR1 and CDR2 sequences are SEHNR and FQNEAQ (reference sequence). The rearrangement links TRBV7-9 to TRBJ2-3; weak D call: TRBD1 (5 bases). The sequenced material came from PBMCs or a T cell subset sorted from them (not recorded which). This clonotype originated in a man aged 18 to 29 who had mild COVID-19 (a few samples of this study predate the infection). Cell type and time point are not known. The CDR3 spells CASSLVKGPFTDTQYF. In DNA, the CDR3 is TGTGCCAGCAGCTTAGTCAAGGGGCCTTTCACAGATACGCAGTATTTT.